Listed below are T cell receptor beta chains from one sample, sequenced in a study of memory CD4+ T cells and cytomegalovirus serostatus. TCRdb's copy holds only in-frame clones and misses some; the assay was immunoSEQ multiplex PCR. Among some 52,000 clones listed, about 86% were seen once. The specimen sequenced was memory CD4+ T cells from blood. Receptors were obtained from an adult in good health and CMV-seropositive. The CDR3 runs from the conserved cysteine through the conserved F or W. Fields, in order: D gene, J gene, clone size, V gene, CDR3 protein, CDR3 DNA. D genes are given only for firm matches. Clone size, where shown, is once, few, many, or a class for clones that have expanded.

>.|TRBJ1-3|.|TRBV6-6
CASRRRASSGNTIYF
TGTGCCAGCAGGAGGAGGGCTTCCTCTGGAAACACCATATATTTT
>.|TRBJ1-1|.|TRBV6-6
CASSSTLYGGRTEAFF
TGTGCCAGCAGTTCTACCCTCTATGGGGGGAGGACTGAAGCTTTCTTT
>.|TRBJ2-5|.|TRBV5-1
CASRWTPTQETQYF
TGCGCCAGCAGATGGACACCCACCCAAGAGACCCAGTACTTC
>.|TRBJ1-1|.|TRBV19
CASSIPLTQGNTEAFF
TGTGCCAGTAGTATCCCCTTAACCCAGGGGAACACTGAAGCTTTCTTT
>.|TRBJ2-7|.|TRBV7-8
CASSRDLTAYEQYF
TGTGCCAGCAGCCGGGACTTAACAGCCTACGAGCAGTACTTC
>TRBD2|TRBJ2-5|.|TRBV5-1
CASSPRIAGGPGETQYF
TGCGCCAGCTCCCCACGAATAGCGGGAGGGCCGGGGGAGACCCAGTACTTC
>.|TRBJ1-5|.|TRBV6-1
CASSEGGGPQPQHF
TGTGCCAGCAGTGAAGGGGGTGGTCCTCAGCCCCAGCATTTT
>.|TRBJ2-6|.|TRBV6-1
CASSEDTRGAGANVLTF
TGTGCCAGCAGTGAAGATACGAGGGGAGCTGGGGCCAACGTCCTGACTTTC
>TRBD1|TRBJ2-7|.|TRBV2
CASNLRTGDYEQYF
TGTGCCAGCAATTTACGGACAGGGGACTACGAGCAGTACTTC
>TRBD1|TRBJ2-1|.|TRBV11-2
CASSSLTGALNEQFF
TGTGCCAGCAGCTCGCTGACAGGGGCCCTTAATGAGCAGTTCTTC
>TRBD2|TRBJ2-7|.|TRBV6-5
CASSLERGSTYEQYF
TGTGCCAGCAGCCTCGAGCGGGGTTCGACCTACGAGCAGTACTTC
>TRBD1|TRBJ1-6|.|TRBV14
CASSRYGQESSPLHF
TGTGCCAGCAGCAGATATGGACAGGAGAGCTCACCCCTCCACTTT
>TRBD1|TRBJ2-7|.|TRBV7-9
CASSPGAGQGPTYEQYF
TGTGCCAGCAGCCCGGGGGCTGGACAGGGGCCTACCTACGAGCAGTACTTC
>.|TRBJ1-1|.|TRBV20-1
CSARRQAEAFF
TGCAGTGCCAGGAGGCAGGCTGAAGCTTTCTTT
>.|TRBJ1-2|.|TRBV7-2
CASSLALEANYGYTF
TGTGCCAGCAGCTTAGCTTTGGAGGCTAACTATGGCTACACCTTC
>TRBD1|TRBJ2-2|.|TRBV4-2
CASSHPDRAGGELFF
TGTGCCAGCAGCCACCCGGACAGGGCGGGCGGGGAGCTGTTTTTT
>.|TRBJ2-7|.|TRBV29-1
CSVFVPAVYEQYF
TGCAGCGTTTTCGTGCCAGCCGTATACGAGCAGTACTTC
>TRBD1|TRBJ1-1|once|TRBV11-1
CASSLDGRGNEAFF
TGTGCCAGCAGCTTAGATGGCAGGGGGAATGAAGCTTTCTTT
>.|TRBJ2-1|.|TRBV19
CASSTRPGNEQFF
TGTGCCAGTAGTACCCGACCCGGCAATGAGCAGTTCTTC